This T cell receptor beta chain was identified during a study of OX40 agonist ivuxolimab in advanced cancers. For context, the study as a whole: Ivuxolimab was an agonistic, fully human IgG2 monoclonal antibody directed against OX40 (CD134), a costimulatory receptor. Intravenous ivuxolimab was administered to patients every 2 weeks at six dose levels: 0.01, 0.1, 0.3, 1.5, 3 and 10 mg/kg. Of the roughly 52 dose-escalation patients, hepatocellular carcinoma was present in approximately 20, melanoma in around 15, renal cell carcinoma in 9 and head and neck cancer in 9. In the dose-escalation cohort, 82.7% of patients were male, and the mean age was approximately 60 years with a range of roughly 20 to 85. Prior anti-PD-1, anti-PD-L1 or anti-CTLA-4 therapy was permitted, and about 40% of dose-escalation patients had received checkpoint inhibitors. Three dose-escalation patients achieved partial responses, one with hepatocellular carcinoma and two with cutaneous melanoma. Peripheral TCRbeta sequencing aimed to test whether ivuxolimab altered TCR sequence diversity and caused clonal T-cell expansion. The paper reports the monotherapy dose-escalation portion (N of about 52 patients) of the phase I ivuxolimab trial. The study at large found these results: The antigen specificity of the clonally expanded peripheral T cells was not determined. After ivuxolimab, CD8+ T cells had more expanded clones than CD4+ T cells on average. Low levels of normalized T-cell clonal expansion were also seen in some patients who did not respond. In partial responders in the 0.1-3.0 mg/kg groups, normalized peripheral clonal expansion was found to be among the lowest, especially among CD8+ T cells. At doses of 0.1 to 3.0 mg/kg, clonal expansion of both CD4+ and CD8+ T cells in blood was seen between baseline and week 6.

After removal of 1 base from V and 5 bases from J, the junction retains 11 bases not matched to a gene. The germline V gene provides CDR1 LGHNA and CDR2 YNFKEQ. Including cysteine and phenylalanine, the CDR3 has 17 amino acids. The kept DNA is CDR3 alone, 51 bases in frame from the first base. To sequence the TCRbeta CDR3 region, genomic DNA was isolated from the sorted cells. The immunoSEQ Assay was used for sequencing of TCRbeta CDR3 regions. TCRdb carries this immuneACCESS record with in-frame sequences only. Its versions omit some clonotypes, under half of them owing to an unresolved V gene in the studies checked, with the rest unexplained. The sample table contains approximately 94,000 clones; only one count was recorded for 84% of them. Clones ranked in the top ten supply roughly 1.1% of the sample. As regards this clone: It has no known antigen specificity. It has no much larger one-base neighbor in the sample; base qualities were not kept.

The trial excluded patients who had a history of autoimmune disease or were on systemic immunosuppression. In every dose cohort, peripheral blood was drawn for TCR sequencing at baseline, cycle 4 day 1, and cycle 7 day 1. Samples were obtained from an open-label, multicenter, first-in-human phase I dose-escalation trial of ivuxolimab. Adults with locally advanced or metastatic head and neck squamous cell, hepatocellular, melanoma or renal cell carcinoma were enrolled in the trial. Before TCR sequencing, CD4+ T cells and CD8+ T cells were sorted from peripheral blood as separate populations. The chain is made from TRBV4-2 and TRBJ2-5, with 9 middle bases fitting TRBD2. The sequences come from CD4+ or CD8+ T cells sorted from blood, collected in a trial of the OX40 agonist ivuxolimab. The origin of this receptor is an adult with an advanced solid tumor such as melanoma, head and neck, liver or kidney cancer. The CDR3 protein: CASSQGDRGGARETQYF. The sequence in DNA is TGTGCCAGCAGCCAAGGAGACCGCGGGGGGGCCAGGGAGACCCAGTACTTC.